This T cell receptor beta chain was recorded in a study of cytomegalovirus exposure and HLA in healthy donors (dated by TCRdb to about 2017). Looking at the study overall: An earlier analysis of some 620 of the donors reported over 250 Gb of sequence data and 117 million unique TCR beta sequences obtained from approximately 180 million T cells. An early release covering roughly 640 HLA-typed donors comprised 250 to 350 gigabases of sequencing data and around 85 million unique TCR sequences. Donor age, sex, ethnicity and CMV serostatus were compiled together with the repertoire data. A later analysis re-examined previously published TCR beta repertoires from more than 650 donors and added high-resolution HLA genotyping to investigate patterns of TCR occurrence. Across some 400 genotyped donors of the cohort, an average of roughly 230,000 unique TCR beta nucleotide sequences per donor were sequenced, and 15% to 20% of those sequences were non-productive. The genetic ancestry cluster associated with self-reported Caucasian donors included over 80% of the roughly 360 genotyped donors. The T cell repertoires of several hundred subjects were profiled by immunosequencing and related to cytomegalovirus serostatus. Typing coverage varied by locus: about 620-630 donors for A, B, C, DRB1 and DQB1; approximately 520 for DQA1; around 570 for DPA1; more than 450 for DPB1. In an earlier analysis of roughly 600 of the donors, high-throughput TCR beta sequencing was used to judge whether each TCR beta V gene segment behaved as functional or pseudogenic. Both class I and class II loci were covered by HLA typing, at four-digit resolution. A later genetic analysis took genome-wide SNP genotypes for 398 of the 666 donors and used that subset as a discovery cohort. Four to six DR-DQ haplotypes were handled as single units for association and clustering, since linkage in the cohort was strong. A separate validation cohort of roughly 110 different subjects was used in addition to the roughly 620-subject first cohort. High-throughput TCR immunosequencing, statistical association of individual TCRs with disease status, and machine learning were combined to predict cytomegalovirus infection status. Rather than using new phenotypic data, the later analysis identified candidate immune exposures from TCR beta sequences and from how often those sequences occurred across donors. All discovery cohort repertoires had been generated on a single sequencing platform. The study aimed to test whether signatures of past pathogen exposure could be identified by cataloging public T cell receptors.

The library was made by the immunoSEQ multiplex PCR assay. A mixture of 60 forward primers for TCR Vbeta segments and 13 reverse primers for TCR Jbeta segments was used in the multiplex PCR. The CDR3 region of rearranged TCR beta genes was amplified from genomic DNA by a multiplex PCR assay. On the Illumina HiSeq System, the amplified TCR beta libraries were sequenced as 87-base-pair reads. The published analysis was carried out like this. In a later analysis, roughly 80 million unique TCR beta chains were counted across the 650 to 700 repertoires, and approximately 11 million of these chains were shared by at least two donors. Raw reads were error-corrected and collapsed into unique sequences by a nearest-neighbor algorithm in which closely related sequences were merged to remove PCR and sequencing errors. To assign V, D and J gene segments, CDR3 sequences were aligned to IMGT reference sequences. For a sequence to be retained, a match of at least six nucleotides was required to both a V gene segment and a J gene segment. Rearrangements were called productive when the CDR3 lacked stop codons and stayed in frame with V and J; all others were non-productive. Following IMGT convention, CDR3 was defined as the stretch from the second conserved V-encoded cysteine up to the conserved J-encoded phenylalanine. The earlier analysis of about 570 of the donors excluded any sequence lacking an unambiguous match to a single V gene segment. An earlier analysis of a few hundred of the donors classified V segments as functional when productive rearrangements were above 56.7% and as segregating when the standard deviation between donors was above 5%. A statistical classification framework was built for diagnosing cytomegalovirus status from the catalog of TCR beta chain sequences. In a later analysis, TCR nucleotide sequences were compared against IMGT/GENE-DB human TR gene sequences so that V and J genes could be assigned. In a later analysis, CDR3 sequences and most-parsimonious VDJ recombination scenarios were assigned using the TCRdist pipeline. In a later analysis, each TCR beta chain was defined by its CDR3 amino acid sequence together with its V-gene family, and reads without a unique V-gene family were excluded. To address suspected cross-contamination and a sequencing artifact, a later analysis removed several hundred highly shared, low-generation-probability nucleotide sequences. In a later analysis, a clonal expansion index was calculated for each public chain from normalized within-repertoire ranks of inferred template counts. Generation probabilities in a later analysis came from a VDJ recombination model fitted to out-of-frame rearrangements, and those results were checked against IGoR. Hypergeometric tests were used in a later analysis to score TCR-TCR, TCR-HLA and TCR-CMV co-occurrence, with a repertoire-size bias correction applied to the TCR pairs. A later analysis estimated false discovery rates by permuting HLA or CMV assignments 20 times. In a later analysis, co-occurring TCRs were grouped using DBSCAN, with TCRdist sequence similarity added in when clustering inside HLA-allele-positive subsets. Co-occurrence clustering excluded repertoires with fewer than 30,000 or more than 120,000 public chains, plus five with anomalous nucleotide sharing. TCRdb retrieved this table from immuneACCESS and kept in-frame rearrangements only. Not all clones are present; in checked studies, unresolved V genes account for under half, and no reason is known for the remainder. The D gene and trimming were derived from the DNA, and the V and J assignments and clone size from that table. The sample table shows 200,000 to 250,000 clones, and more than 65% are seen once. The ten most abundant clones make up 0.63% of the sample.

In total, 600 or so healthy bone marrow donors made up the cohort. Cohort members were all nominally healthy when sampled, although unrecorded immune exposures were likely present. The donor was CMV seronegative and was included in the group of a few hundred seronegative cohort members. A peripheral blood sample was provided by each donor, and peripheral blood mononuclear cells were used for TCR beta sequencing. Genomic DNA extraction from the blood cell samples was performed with the Qiagen DNeasy Blood Extraction Kit. Beyond this particular receptor, the publication reports: In an earlier analysis of a few hundred of the donors, most TCR beta V segments were observed in productive rearrangements about 87% or about 30% of the time, broadly matching IMGT annotations. Sequencing depth was assumed to be roughly uniform across donors in the presence/absence analyses, though that assumption may not hold. A few of the identified cytomegalovirus-associated TCR beta chains were confirmed in vitro to be specific for cytomegalovirus antigens. Immune exposure information for the cohort was limited to CMV serostatus. Most CMV-associated TCR beta chains appeared to be HLA-restricted in a later analysis, and the HLA associations seemed to be driven largely by CMV exposure. In the study, 150 to 200 TCR beta chains were listed as associated with cytomegalovirus. A later analysis associated approximately 17,000 TCR beta sequences with specific HLA alleles at a false discovery rate of 0.05. In a later analysis, the rate of TCR association differed among HLA loci, with DRB1 alleles having the most associated TCRs and HLA-C alleles having the fewest. Most TCR sequences were observed very rarely across donors, whereas some public TCRs were present in many individuals. Strong co-occurrence of HLA alleles, especially DR and DQ, made assigning TCR associations to individual alleles difficult. Correlated functional status among segregating V segments might reflect linkage disequilibrium, but an unknown experimental factor could not be ruled out. Because some donors lacked HLA typing at each locus, the association tests relied only on the typed subset. According to a later genetic analysis, donors in an Asian-associated ancestry cluster had fewer N-insertions in productive TCRs than the approximately 650-donor mean. Because counts were too low, roughly 18 rarely observed V segments, including chromosome 9 orphons, were left out of the earlier analysis of 587 of the donors. A further reported finding was that TCR beta sequences accurately predicted the HLA-A and HLA-B alleles for most subjects in the first cohort. A cluster of highly shared sequence variants was judged likely to represent a technical artifact of the sequencing pipeline. According to a later analysis, parvovirus B19, influenza, CMV and Epstein-Barr virus appeared linked to several top co-occurrence clusters. The authors suggested that the approach could potentially be generalized to other disease states and immunological phenotypes. A later genetic analysis associated a missense DCLRE1C variant with V-gene and J-gene trimming of TCR beta chains, and an independent cohort replicated the association. Because the 87-base-pair reads could not distinguish some IMGT-functional V segments, including TRBV6-2 and TRBV6-3, those segments were excluded. The cohort was sequenced for TCR beta chains only, and without alpha or paired-chain data the features that could be detected were limited. A later analysis found that HLA-associated TCR beta chains were more clonally expanded and had lower generation probabilities than equally common non-associated chains. Cytomegalovirus status was reported to be diagnosed by the classifier with high specificity and sensitivity in both the original and validation cohorts.

A distance of 5 bases separates the germline ends of V and J, which lose 4 bases and 4 bases respectively. Taken from cysteine to phenylalanine, the CDR3 has 11 residues. Only the CDR3 portion is preserved as DNA: 33 bases, with reading frame beginning at the first base. The germline V gene encodes CDR1 SNHLY and CDR2 FYNNEI. This clone was counted a few times. The target of this receptor is not known. No much larger clone is present one base from it, and per-base qualities are unavailable. Other DNA sequences within the sample encode an identical CDR3. The sample taken for sequencing was PBMCs. The sequence was collected from a man aged 18 to 35 in good health and CMV-seronegative. The sequence joins TRBV2 to TRBJ2-7, with no reliable assignment of the D segment. The DNA sequence reads TGTGCCAGCAGTGTGGAGTACGAGCAGTACTTC. Translated, it reads CASSVEYEQYF.